This T cell receptor (beta chain) was sequenced in a study of T cell repertoires in cytomegalovirus infection. Study at large: The public TCR beta signatures pointed to both CMV infection and matching HLA type. Notes on the study in general: HLA-C-restricted CMV clonotypes gave the most frequent clonotype in two of eight donors.

Trimming removed 0 bases at V and 0 bases at J, with 3 bases between. The CDR3 consists of 15 residues. The germline CDR1 and CDR2 sequences are SEHNR and FQNEAQ (reference sequence). This clonotype was seen at least ten times. What it binds is not known. A single record per CDR3 protein comes from TCRdb applying MiXCR to the reads. The sample records about 250,000 distinct CDR3 sequences, over 15% being singletons. The sequencing sample was made of CD8+ T cells from PBMCs. This chain joins TRBV7-9 and TRBJ2-6; D remains ambiguous. The sequence came from a human donor in good health (CMV status not recorded). Some clones in this sample may be carry-over from other donors' samples. The CDR3 spells CASSLAVSGANVLTF. In nucleotides, the CDR3 is TGTGCCAGCAGCTTAGCTGTCTCTGGGGCCAACGTCCTGACTTTC.